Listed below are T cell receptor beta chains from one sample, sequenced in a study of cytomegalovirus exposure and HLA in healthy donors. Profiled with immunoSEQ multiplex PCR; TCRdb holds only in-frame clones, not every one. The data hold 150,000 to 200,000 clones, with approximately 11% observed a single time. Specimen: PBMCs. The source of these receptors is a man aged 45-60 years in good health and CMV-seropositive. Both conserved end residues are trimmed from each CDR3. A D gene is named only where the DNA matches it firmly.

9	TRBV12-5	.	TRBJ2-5	ASGNKETQY
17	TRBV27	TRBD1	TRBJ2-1	ASSSYRDRGVSSYNEQF
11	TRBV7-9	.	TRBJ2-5	ASSLLGGETQY
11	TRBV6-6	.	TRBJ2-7	ASSYGSGNEQY
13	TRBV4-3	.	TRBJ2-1	ASSQDGQSYNEQF
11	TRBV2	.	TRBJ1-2	ASSGLRGGGYT
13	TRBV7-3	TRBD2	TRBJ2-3	ASSSRGGWTDTQY
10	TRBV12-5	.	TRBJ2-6	ASGFGMNVLT
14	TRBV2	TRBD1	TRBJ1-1	ASSDGPGGPSTEAF
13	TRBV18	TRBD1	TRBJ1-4	ASSFSTGPMEKLF
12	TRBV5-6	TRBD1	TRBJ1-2	ASSPRGADYGYT
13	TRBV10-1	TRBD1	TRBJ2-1	ASSEETGSYNEQF
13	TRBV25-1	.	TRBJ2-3	ASSESGLFTDTQY
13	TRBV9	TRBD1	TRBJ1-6	ASSVNGQGPRALH
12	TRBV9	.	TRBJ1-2	ASSVGAGNYGYT
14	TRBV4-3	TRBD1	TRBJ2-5	ASSQEGSQGQETQY
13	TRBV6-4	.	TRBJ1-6	ASSGAGLGNSPLH
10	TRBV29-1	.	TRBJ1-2	SVDAPESGYT
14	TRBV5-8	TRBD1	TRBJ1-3	ASSPWTGVPGNTIY
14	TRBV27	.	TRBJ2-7	ASSSIHRDNSYEQY
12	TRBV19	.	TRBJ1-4	ASSMGTSNEKLF
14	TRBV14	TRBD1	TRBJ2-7	ASSQHPGQGGHEQY
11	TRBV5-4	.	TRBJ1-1	ASSREAATEAF
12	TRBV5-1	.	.	ASSSSGSSYEQY
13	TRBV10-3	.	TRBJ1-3	AISERGVSGNTIY
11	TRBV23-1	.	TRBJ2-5	ASSRQGGKTQY
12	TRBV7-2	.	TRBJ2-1	ASSLWTTDYEQF
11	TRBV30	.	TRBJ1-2	AWYRDWGYGYT
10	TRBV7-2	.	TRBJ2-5	ASSLGSGAQY
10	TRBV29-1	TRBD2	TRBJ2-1	SVSAGGLEQF
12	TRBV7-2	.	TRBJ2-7	ASSLAGNTYEQY
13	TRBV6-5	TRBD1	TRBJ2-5	ASSPGQGKKETQY
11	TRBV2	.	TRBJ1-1	ASRGMMNTEAF
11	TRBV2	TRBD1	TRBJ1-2	ASSGQDGSGYT
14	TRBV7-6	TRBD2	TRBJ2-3	ASSATSGGSTDTQY
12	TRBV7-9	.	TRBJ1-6	ASSATEPNSPLH
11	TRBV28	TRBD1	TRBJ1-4	ASRETGGEKLF
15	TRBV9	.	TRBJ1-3	ASSVDDYNGPLNTIY
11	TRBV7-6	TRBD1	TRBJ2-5	ASSQGQGETQY
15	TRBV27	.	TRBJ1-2	ASSQLFNLGQNYGYT
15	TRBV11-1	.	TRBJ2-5	ASSFIPGAGAQETQY
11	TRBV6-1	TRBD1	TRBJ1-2	ASRLDRGYGYT
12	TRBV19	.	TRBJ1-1	ASSTDTLASEAF
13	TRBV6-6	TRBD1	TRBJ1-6	ASSQVTGGDSPLH
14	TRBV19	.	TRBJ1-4	ASSIGPQAPNEKLF